A selection of T cell receptor beta chains follows, all from one sample in a study of T cell responses to AZD1222 COVID-19 vaccine. Clones were read by immunoSEQ multiplex PCR, and TCRdb kept only the in-frame ones, dropping some. The table lists about 96,000 clones, 88% of them singletons, with 2.8% in the top ten. The sequencing here drew on peripheral blood, taken on day 0 of AZD1222 vaccination. The origin of the receptors is an adult in good health. Each CDR3 is given with its conserved first and last residue. Each record gives: J gene, D gene, clone size, CDR3 length, V gene, CDR3 DNA, CDR3 protein. A D gene is named only where the DNA matches it firmly. Clone size is not always given. Where it is, it says once, few, many or a class for expanded clones.

j_call: TRBJ2-1
d_call: -
clone_size: -
cdr3_length: 14
v_call: TRBV3-1/TRBV3-2
cdr3_nt: TGTGCCAGCAGCCAAGAACCCGGGAAGGATGAGCAGTTCTTC
cdr3_aa: CASSQEPGKDEQFF

j_call: TRBJ2-1
d_call: -
clone_size: -
cdr3_length: 17
v_call: TRBV9
cdr3_nt: TGTGCCAGCAGCGTAGCGCCTAGCCGGAGGGAGATGAATGAGCAGTTCTTC
cdr3_aa: CASSVAPSRREMNEQFF

j_call: TRBJ2-1
d_call: TRBD2
clone_size: -
cdr3_length: 17
v_call: TRBV11-2
cdr3_nt: TGTGCCAGCAGCCCTAGTGGGGCGGGAGGGTCCTACAATGAGCAGTTCTTC
cdr3_aa: CASSPSGAGGSYNEQFF

j_call: TRBJ2-1
d_call: TRBD2
clone_size: -
cdr3_length: 15
v_call: TRBV11-2
cdr3_nt: TGTGCCAGCAGCCCCACTAGCGGGAGCTACAATGAGCAGTTCTTC
cdr3_aa: CASSPTSGSYNEQFF

j_call: TRBJ1-2
d_call: TRBD1
clone_size: -
cdr3_length: 17
v_call: TRBV6-1
cdr3_nt: TGTGCCAGCAGTGGTCCCTTTCTGGACAGGGGGCACTATGGCTACACCTTC
cdr3_aa: CASSGPFLDRGHYGYTF

j_call: TRBJ1-5
d_call: -
clone_size: -
cdr3_length: 12
v_call: TRBV19
cdr3_nt: TGTGCCAGTAGTATAGCCGATCAGCCCCAGCATTTT
cdr3_aa: CASSIADQPQHF

j_call: TRBJ1-1
d_call: -
clone_size: once
cdr3_length: 14
v_call: TRBV5-1
cdr3_nt: TGCGCCAGCAGCCTGGGACATTTGAACACTGAAGCTTTCTTT
cdr3_aa: CASSLGHLNTEAFF

j_call: TRBJ2-5
d_call: -
clone_size: -
cdr3_length: 12
v_call: TRBV2
cdr3_nt: TGTGCCAGCAGTGAACAGCAAGAGACCCAGTACTTC
cdr3_aa: CASSEQQETQYF

j_call: TRBJ1-6
d_call: -
clone_size: -
cdr3_length: 14
v_call: TRBV2
cdr3_nt: TGTGCCAGAGCGACGGCCGCGGGCAATTCACCCCTCCACTTT
cdr3_aa: CARATAAGNSPLHF

j_call: TRBJ2-5
d_call: -
clone_size: -
cdr3_length: 15
v_call: TRBV7-2
cdr3_nt: TGTGCCAGCAGCTTAGCGCGTAGTAGATCCGAGACCCAGTACTTC
cdr3_aa: CASSLARSRSETQYF

j_call: TRBJ2-1
d_call: -
clone_size: -
cdr3_length: 15
v_call: TRBV7-8
cdr3_nt: TGTGCCAGCAGCCAATTGACAGGCACCGCCAGAAGGCAGTTCTTC
cdr3_aa: CASSQLTGTARRQFF

j_call: TRBJ2-2
d_call: -
clone_size: -
cdr3_length: 14
v_call: TRBV11-2
cdr3_nt: TGTGCCAGCAGCTTAGTACGAGGGGCCGGGGAGCTGTTTTTT
cdr3_aa: CASSLVRGAGELFF

j_call: TRBJ2-1
d_call: -
clone_size: -
cdr3_length: 17
v_call: TRBV29-1
cdr3_nt: TGCAGCGTTAGCCTAGCGACATCAGTAAGCTCCTACAATGAGCAGTTCTTC
cdr3_aa: CSVSLATSVSSYNEQFF

j_call: TRBJ1-2
d_call: -
clone_size: -
cdr3_length: 14
v_call: TRBV7-3
cdr3_nt: TGTGCCAGCAGCGCTGACGGGGGGAACTATGGCTACACCTTC
cdr3_aa: CASSADGGNYGYTF

j_call: TRBJ2-7
d_call: TRBD1
clone_size: -
cdr3_length: 15
v_call: TRBV18
cdr3_nt: TGTGCCAGCTCACTGGGACAGGGGACCTCCTACGAGCAGTACTTC
cdr3_aa: CASSLGQGTSYEQYF

j_call: TRBJ1-1
d_call: -
clone_size: -
cdr3_length: 13
v_call: TRBV29-1
cdr3_nt: TGCAGCGTAAGAGGGGGGCCGAACACTGAAGCTTTCTTT
cdr3_aa: CSVRGGPNTEAFF

j_call: TRBJ2-7
d_call: TRBD2
clone_size: -
cdr3_length: 13
v_call: TRBV25-1
cdr3_nt: TGTGCCAGATTGGGTAGCGGGAGATTGGAGCAGTACTTC
cdr3_aa: CARLGSGRLEQYF

j_call: TRBJ2-1
d_call: -
clone_size: -
cdr3_length: 15
v_call: TRBV5-1
cdr3_nt: TGCGCCAGCTCCTCCGCGGGCTCTGCGTACAATGAGCAGTTCTTC
cdr3_aa: CASSSAGSAYNEQFF

j_call: TRBJ2-7
d_call: TRBD2
clone_size: -
cdr3_length: 15
v_call: TRBV20-1
cdr3_nt: TGCAGTGCTAGTCCACTAGCGGGAGGTCCCTACGAGCAGTACTTC
cdr3_aa: CSASPLAGGPYEQYF

j_call: TRBJ2-3
d_call: -
clone_size: -
cdr3_length: 16
v_call: TRBV7-9
cdr3_nt: TGTGCCAGCAGCTTAGCGGCAGGATCGAGGACAGATACGCAGTATTTT
cdr3_aa: CASSLAAGSRTDTQYF

j_call: TRBJ2-5
d_call: TRBD2
clone_size: -
cdr3_length: 14
v_call: TRBV25-1
cdr3_nt: TGTGCCAGCAGTGAACCGGGGAGGGGAGGTACCCAGTACTTC
cdr3_aa: CASSEPGRGGTQYF

j_call: TRBJ2-7
d_call: TRBD1
clone_size: -
cdr3_length: 16
v_call: TRBV19
cdr3_nt: TGTGCCAGTAGATCTACCGGGACAGGGGACTCCTACGAGCAGTACTTC
cdr3_aa: CASRSTGTGDSYEQYF

j_call: TRBJ2-5
d_call: TRBD1
clone_size: -
cdr3_length: 14
v_call: TRBV6-5
cdr3_nt: TGTGCCAGCAAGACAGGGGGTTGGCACGAGACCCAGTACTTC
cdr3_aa: CASKTGGWHETQYF

j_call: TRBJ1-5
d_call: -
clone_size: -
cdr3_length: 17
v_call: TRBV2
cdr3_nt: TGTGCCAGCAGTGATCTGAGGGGCCATAAATTCAATCAGCCCCAGCATTTT
cdr3_aa: CASSDLRGHKFNQPQHF

j_call: TRBJ2-3
d_call: -
clone_size: -
cdr3_length: 12
v_call: TRBV7-2
cdr3_nt: TGTGCCAGCAGAGGGGGGGGAGATACGCAGTATTTT
cdr3_aa: CASRGGGDTQYF

j_call: TRBJ2-7
d_call: -
clone_size: -
cdr3_length: 16
v_call: TRBV6-2/TRBV6-3
cdr3_nt: TGTGCCAGCAGTTACTCTCTCAGAAAGTCATCCTACGAGCAGTACTTC
cdr3_aa: CASSYSLRKSSYEQYF

j_call: TRBJ1-5
d_call: -
clone_size: once
cdr3_length: 15
v_call: TRBV11-2
cdr3_nt: TGTGCCAGCAGACCGGACAGATATAGCAATCAGCCCCAGCATTTT
cdr3_aa: CASRPDRYSNQPQHF

j_call: TRBJ1-4
d_call: -
clone_size: once
cdr3_length: 11
v_call: TRBV30
cdr3_nt: TGTGCTTGTGCCATTAATGAAAAACTGTTTTTT
cdr3_aa: CACAINEKLFF

j_call: TRBJ1-1
d_call: -
clone_size: -
cdr3_length: 14
v_call: TRBV9
cdr3_nt: TGTGCCAGCAGCGTAGAGGGGAAAAACACTGAAGCTTTCTTT
cdr3_aa: CASSVEGKNTEAFF

j_call: TRBJ1-3
d_call: TRBD1
clone_size: -
cdr3_length: 15
v_call: TRBV19
cdr3_nt: TGTGCCAGTAGGTCGACAGGGGACTCTGGAAACACCATATATTTT
cdr3_aa: CASRSTGDSGNTIYF

j_call: TRBJ1-1
d_call: -
clone_size: once
cdr3_length: 13
v_call: TRBV5-1
cdr3_nt: TGCGCCAGCAGTCGGGACTCGAACACTGAAGCTTTCTTT
cdr3_aa: CASSRDSNTEAFF

j_call: TRBJ2-1
d_call: TRBD2
clone_size: -
cdr3_length: 16
v_call: TRBV20-1
cdr3_nt: TGCAGTGCTAGTGACCGGGGACTAGCGGGAGTGAACGAGCAGTTCTTC
cdr3_aa: CSASDRGLAGVNEQFF

j_call: TRBJ1-4
d_call: -
clone_size: -
cdr3_length: 15
v_call: TRBV7-9
cdr3_nt: TGTGCCAGCAGCTTAGCGTGGTCAACTAATGAAAAACTGTTTTTT
cdr3_aa: CASSLAWSTNEKLFF

j_call: TRBJ1-4
d_call: TRBD1
clone_size: -
cdr3_length: 15
v_call: TRBV6-6
cdr3_nt: TGTGCCAGCAGACCCCTCAGGGGGCTTGTAGAAAAACTGTTTTTT
cdr3_aa: CASRPLRGLVEKLFF

j_call: TRBJ1-2
d_call: TRBD1
clone_size: -
cdr3_length: 19
v_call: TRBV4-1
cdr3_nt: TGCGCCAGCAGCCAAGATTTGGGACAGGGGCTTCGGGGGGACTATGGCTACACCTTC
cdr3_aa: CASSQDLGQGLRGDYGYTF

j_call: TRBJ1-4
d_call: TRBD1
clone_size: -
cdr3_length: 14
v_call: TRBV27
cdr3_nt: TGTGCCAGCAGTTTGGGGACAGGGTATGAAAAACTGTTTTTT
cdr3_aa: CASSLGTGYEKLFF

j_call: TRBJ2-3
d_call: TRBD2
clone_size: -
cdr3_length: 15
v_call: TRBV5-4
cdr3_nt: TGTGCCAGCAGCTTGGATGCGGGAGGGGTAGATACGCAGTATTTT
cdr3_aa: CASSLDAGGVDTQYF

j_call: TRBJ2-2
d_call: -
clone_size: -
cdr3_length: 14
v_call: TRBV7-9
cdr3_nt: TGTGCCAGCAGCTTAGGGAGCAACACCGGGGAGCTGTTTTTT
cdr3_aa: CASSLGSNTGELFF

j_call: TRBJ1-5
d_call: -
clone_size: -
cdr3_length: 13
v_call: TRBV30
cdr3_nt: TGTGCCTGGAGTTCGGACCGCAATCAGCCCCAGCATTTT
cdr3_aa: CAWSSDRNQPQHF

j_call: TRBJ2-1
d_call: -
clone_size: -
cdr3_length: 14
v_call: TRBV7-2
cdr3_nt: TGTGCCAGCAGCTTAGATAAGAACTACAATGAGCAGTTCTTC
cdr3_aa: CASSLDKNYNEQFF

j_call: TRBJ1-2
d_call: TRBD1
clone_size: -
cdr3_length: 15
v_call: TRBV6-5
cdr3_nt: TGTGCCAGCAGTCTACAGGGGGCGCTTAACTATGGCTACACCTTC
cdr3_aa: CASSLQGALNYGYTF

j_call: TRBJ1-1
d_call: -
clone_size: -
cdr3_length: 11
v_call: TRBV27
cdr3_nt: TGTGCCAGCAGAAAGAACACTGAAGCTTTCTTT
cdr3_aa: CASRKNTEAFF

j_call: TRBJ1-2
d_call: -
clone_size: -
cdr3_length: 14
v_call: TRBV19
cdr3_nt: TGTGCCAGTTCAACCCAAGGCAGGGTTGGTGGCTACACCTTC
cdr3_aa: CASSTQGRVGGYTF

j_call: TRBJ1-2
d_call: -
clone_size: -
cdr3_length: 16
v_call: TRBV19
cdr3_nt: TGTGCCAGTAGTAGCCCCGGAGATGGAGCTAACTATGGCTACACCTTC
cdr3_aa: CASSSPGDGANYGYTF

j_call: TRBJ1-6
d_call: TRBD1
clone_size: -
cdr3_length: 15
v_call: TRBV5-1
cdr3_nt: TGCGCCAGCGGATTAACAGGGGACAATAATTCACCCCTCCACTTT
cdr3_aa: CASGLTGDNNSPLHF

j_call: TRBJ2-3
d_call: TRBD1
clone_size: -
cdr3_length: 13
v_call: TRBV2
cdr3_nt: TGTGCCAGCAGGTCAGGGGGCTCAGATACGCAGTATTTT
cdr3_aa: CASRSGGSDTQYF

j_call: TRBJ1-2
d_call: -
clone_size: -
cdr3_length: 15
v_call: TRBV7-9
cdr3_nt: TGTGCCAGCAGCTTTCTGTCAGGGGTGAGCTATGGCTACACCTTC
cdr3_aa: CASSFLSGVSYGYTF

j_call: TRBJ1-2
d_call: TRBD1
clone_size: -
cdr3_length: 13
v_call: TRBV12-3/TRBV12-4
cdr3_nt: TGTGCCAGCAGTTTGACAGGGGACTATGGCTACACCTTC
cdr3_aa: CASSLTGDYGYTF

j_call: TRBJ2-2
d_call: TRBD2
clone_size: -
cdr3_length: 16
v_call: TRBV7-6
cdr3_nt: TGTGCCAGCAGCTTAGGACTAGCGGGAGGGCCCGGGGAGCTGTTTTTT
cdr3_aa: CASSLGLAGGPGELFF